The sequence of this TCR beta chain was determined in a study of T cell repertoires in cytomegalovirus infection. Whole-study context: The public TCR beta signatures pointed to both CMV infection and matching HLA type. Study outcomes and limitations: Within the response measured ex vivo, HLA-C-restricted CMV-specific TCR beta clonotypes were dominant.

CDR1 SGHVS and CDR2 FQNEAQ come from the germline V gene. The CDR3 spans 14 residues. V lost 3 bases and J 8 bases, leaving 13 bases between the germline ends. TCRdb itself ran the reads through MiXCR, one entry per CDR3 protein. The sample includes approximately 750,000 distinct CDR3 sequences, less than 40% of them seen just once. In its sample, this clonotype was seen a few times. The antigen is undetermined. Sequenced material: PBMCs. This chain uses TRBV7-8 with TRBJ1-4, with a possible D match to TRBD1 (5 bases). This receptor was taken from a human donor in good health (CMV status not recorded). Some clones in this sample may be carry-over from other donors' samples. The CDR3 DNA reads as TGTGCCAGCAGCTTGGGGCTGTTGGGGGAAAAACTGTTTTTT. The encoded protein is CASSLGLLGEKLFF.